The 9 T cell receptor beta chains presented below share a single source sample, sequenced in a study of tissue T cells after allogeneic stem cell transplantation. TCRdb's copy holds only in-frame clones and misses some; the assay was immunoSEQ multiplex PCR. Of some 25,000 clones listed, around 70% are singletons. This specimen was tissue from the ileum, taken at autopsy. The receptors stem from a female donor aged 60 or older with lung cancer.

V gene TRBV19 combines with J gene TRBJ2-5, with D unclear. The germline gives CDR1 LNHDA, CDR2 SQIVND (reference sequence). V gave up 6 bases and J gave up 2 bases, with 10 bases separating them. This CDR3 has 13 amino acids. CDR3 protein: CASSWTEQETQYF. CDR3 DNA sequence: TGTGCCAGTAGCTGGACCGAACAAGAGACCCAGTACTTC. Full variable domain (remainder filled in from reference TRBV19 and TRBJ2-5): DGGITQSPKYLFRKEGQNVTLSCEQNLNHDAMYWYRQDPGQGLRLIYYSQIVNDFQKGDIAEGYSVSREKKESFPLTVTSAQKNPTAFYLCASSWTEQETQYFGPGTRLLVL.

V gene TRBV11-3 combines with J gene TRBJ2-7; the match to TRBD1 covers 9 bases. J was trimmed by 5 bases and V by 2 bases; bases with no gene match: 4. The CDR3 totals 14 residues. CDR1 SGHNT and CDR2 YENEEA come from the germline V gene. The CDR3 DNA reads as TGTGCCAGCAGCTTAAGGACAGGGGACCACGAGCAGTACTTC. Its protein is CASSLRTGDHEQYF. Complete variable domain (other parts from reference TRBV11-3 and TRBJ2-7): EAGVVQSPRYKIIEKKQPVAFWCNPISGHNTLYWYLQNLGQGPELLIRYENEEAVDDSQLPKDRFSAERLKGVDSTLKIQPAELGDSAVYLCASSLRTGDHEQYFGPGTRLTVT.

The count of this clone is one. J is TRBJ2-4 and V is TRBV24-1; 9 bases agree with TRBD1. Germline CDR1 and CDR2: KGHDR and SFDVKD. With 4 bases clipped from V and 5 bases from J, the junction kept 8 bases outside the gene matches. The CDR3 is made up of 16 amino acids. The CDR3 sequence is CATSDGGTGTQNIQYF. Here the CDR3 DNA reads TGTGCCACCAGTGACGGGGGGACAGGGACTCAAAACATTCAGTACTTC.

CDR3 in DNA: TGTGCCACCAGCAGAGACAGGGCCAGGGGTTCAGATACGCAGTATTTT. Amino acid sequence: CATSRDRARGSDTQYF. The gene calls are TRBV15 and TRBJ2-3, with TRBD1 as a possible D gene (6 bases). The CDR3 spans 16 residues. CDR1 and CDR2 from the germline V gene are LNHNV and YYDKDF (reference sequence). V gave up 0 bases and J gave up 4 bases, with 14 bases separating them.

The chain uses TRBV30 and TRBJ1-1; D remains ambiguous. V lost 2 bases and J 0 bases, leaving 7 bases between the germline ends. Per germline, CDR1 GTSNPN and CDR2 SVGIG (reference sequence). The length of the CDR3 is 13 residues. The CDR3: CAWSTRVNTEAFF. The CDR3 DNA follows: TGTGCCTGGAGTACTCGGGTGAACACTGAAGCTTTCTTT.

In DNA form, the CDR3 reads TGTGCCAGCAGCCAACCGGGACTAGCGGCCTACGAGCAGTACTTC. This codes for CASSQPGLAAYEQYF. This chain uses TRBV3-1 (or the pseudogene TRBV3-2) with TRBJ2-7; TRBD2 aligns across 11 bases. The CDR3 has 15 residues. J was trimmed by 2 bases and V by 2 bases; bases with no gene match: 2. Germline V gene data show CDR1 as LGHDT and CDR2 as YNNKEL (reference sequence).

The chain employs TRBV3-1 (or the pseudogene TRBV3-2) and TRBJ2-3; maybe TRBD2 (5 bases). V was shortened by 1 base and J by 9 bases, with 8 bases between the two germline ends. The germline gives CDR1 LGHDT, CDR2 YNNKEL (reference sequence). The CDR3 has 12 amino acids. Here the CDR3 reads CASSQVERTQYF. CDR3 DNA: TGTGCCAGCAGCCAAGTAGAGCGGACGCAGTATTTT.

V and J are TRBV6-4 and TRBJ2-1; 8 positions agree with TRBD1. This CDR3 has 15 residues. CDR1 and CDR2 (germline): MRHNA, SNTAGT. J was trimmed by 2 bases and V by 3 bases; bases with no gene match: 3. CDR3 sequence: CASSEQGVPYNEQFF. CDR3 nucleotide sequence: TGTGCCAGCAGTGAACAGGGGGTCCCCTACAATGAGCAGTTCTTC.

This sequence joins TRBV5-5 and TRBJ1-5, with D uncertain. CDR1 SGHKS and CDR2 YYEKEE come from the germline V gene (reference sequence). Deletions cut 1 base from V and 0 bases from J, with 17 bases between. CDR3 size: 18 residues. CDR3 DNA sequence: TGTGCCAGCAGCTTGCTTGAGGGCCCTTCACTTAGCAATCAGCCCCAGCATTTT. This encodes CASSLLEGPSLSNQPQHF.